These 18 T cell receptor beta chains were sequenced from one sample in a study of CD8 T cells in Susac syndrome. Random hexamers served to reverse transcribe roughly 0.45 to 1 ug RNA. TCRdb fed the immunoSEQ multiplex PCR reads into MiXCR, producing one record per CDR3 protein. The sample has nearly 25,000 distinct CDR3 sequences, around 95% seen once. The sequencing sample was made of CD8+ T cells from PBMCs. These receptors were taken from a human donor with Susac syndrome.

The chain carries TRBV7-9 and TRBJ1-2; no definite D call. CDR1 SEHNR and CDR2 FQNEAQ come from the germline V gene (reference sequence). V was pared by 4 bases and J by 3 bases, with 18 bases between. This CDR3 contains 16 residues. CDR3 DNA sequence: TGTGCCAGCAGCTCCACGGACGGCGCTGGCGACTATGGCTACACCTTC. This encodes CASSSTDGAGDYGYTF. The full variable domain, with the rest looked up from reference TRBV7-9 and TRBJ1-2, is DTGVSQNPRHKITKRGQNVTFRCDPISEHNRLYWYRQTLGQGPEFLTYFQNEAQLEKSRLLSDRFSAERPKGSFSTLEIQRTEQGDSAMYLCASSSTDGAGDYGYTFGSGTRLTVV.

This clonotype has only one observation. V gene TRBV30 combines with J gene TRBJ2-5; 7 bases align to TRBD2. V was clipped by 4 bases and J by 3 bases; unmatched bases: 5. CDR1 and CDR2 (germline): GTSNPN, SVGIG (reference sequence). The length of the CDR3 is 13 residues. The chain's CDR3 is CAWMGLAEETQYF. DNA of the CDR3: TGTGCCTGGATGGGGCTAGCGGAAGAGACCCAGTACTTC.

CDR3 bases: TGCAGTGCTAGAGTCCTCAAAGGGACCGCTTATGGCTACACCTTC. Translated: CSARVLKGTAYGYTF. The J gene is TRBJ1-2, the V gene TRBV20-1; D is perhaps TRBD1 (5 bases). Trimming shortened V by 1 base and J by 5 bases, and 17 bases separated the two germline ends. From germline, CDR1 is DFQATT and CDR2 SNEGSKA (reference sequence). The CDR3 length is 15 residues.

This rearrangement joins TRBV28 to TRBJ1-2, with 8 positions matching TRBD1. The ends lost 6 bases at V and 4 bases at J; junction bases unmatched: 4. The CDR3 length is 13 residues. Germline V gives CDR1 MDHEN, CDR2 SYDVKM. The CDR3 DNA is TGTGCCAGCAGACGTACAGGGGGCTATGGCTACACCTTC. Translated, it gives CASRRTGGYGYTF.

This clonotype was seen once. The V gene is TRBV7-9, the J gene TRBJ1-1; unclear D gene. From germline, CDR1 is SEHNR and CDR2 FQNEAQ (reference sequence). There are 13 residues in the CDR3. The ends were cut back, 5 bases at V and 3 bases at J, with 10 bases in the middle. CDR3 sequence reads: CASSPWVDTEAFF. Written as DNA, the CDR3 is TGTGCCAGCAGCCCGTGGGTAGACACTGAAGCTTTCTTT.

The rearrangement joins TRBV5-4 to TRBJ2-2; 7 bases align to TRBD1. The CDR3 runs to 16 residues. CDR1 is SGHNT and CDR2 is YYREEE in the germline V gene (reference sequence). The ends lost 4 bases at V and 2 bases at J; junction bases unmatched: 8. The CDR3 region has the DNA TGTGCCAGCAGCAGCACCGGGACAGAAAACACCGGGGAGCTGTTTTTT. Residues: CASSSTGTENTGELFF.

The CDR3 bases are TGTGCCAGCAGCCCCCGGACAGGAAGCACAGATACGCAGTATTTT. Its translation is CASSPRTGSTDTQYF. J is TRBJ2-3 and V is TRBV7-2, with 7 nucleotides matching TRBD1. CDR3 length equals 15 residues. The germline gives CDR1 SGHTA, CDR2 FQGNSA. The V and J ends lost 5 bases and 0 bases, in that order; junction bases with no gene match: 5.

The rearrangement links TRBV9 to TRBJ2-7; D is possibly TRBD1 (6 bases). Deletions cut 4 bases from V and 2 bases from J, with 16 bases between. The CDR3 sequence is 15 residues long. Germline CDR1 is SGDLS and CDR2 is YYNGEE. The CDR3 nucleotides are TGTGCCAGCAGCCCAGATGGGACACTCCCCTACGAGCAGTACTTC. Translating gives CASSPDGTLPYEQYF.

The gene calls are TRBV4-1 and TRBJ2-1; 11 nucleotides line up with TRBD2. Trimming removed 1 base from V and 4 bases from J; junction bases left unmatched: 3. This CDR3 has 16 amino acids. Germline CDR1 is MGHRA and CDR2 is YSYEKL. CDR3 bases: TGCGCCAGCAGCCAAGTAGCGGGGGGGCGGTACAATGAGCAGTTCTTC. Translated, it gives CASSQVAGGRYNEQFF.

The rearrangement links TRBV27 to TRBJ2-2; D gene ambiguous. Germline V gene data show CDR1 as MNHEY and CDR2 as SMNVEV (reference sequence). The germline V and J ends were trimmed by 0 bases and 6 bases, with 11 bases remaining between them. This CDR3 spans 15 amino acids. The DNA of the CDR3 is TGTGCCAGCAGTTTATCCCACAGCGAAGCCGGGGAGCTGTTTTTT. Its protein product is CASSLSHSEAGELFF.

V and J are TRBV7-9 and TRBJ1-2; possibly TRBD1 for D (5 bases). Germline V gene data show CDR1 as SEHNR and CDR2 as FQNEAQ (reference sequence). With 11 bases removed from V and 1 base from J, the gap between germline ends came to 14 bases. This CDR3 is 13 amino acids long. The CDR3, as DNA: TGTGCCTCCGTAGGGGCGTTTAACTATGGCTACACCTTC. Protein product: CASVGAFNYGYTF.

The chain employs TRBV5-1 and TRBJ1-1; D gene unclear. This CDR3 is 12 amino acids long. Germline CDR1 SGHRS, CDR2 YFSETQ. Trimming left V 0 bases short and J 7 bases short, with 7 bases between. The CDR3 loop reads CASSLEWGEAFF. DNA of the CDR3: TGCGCCAGCAGCTTGGAGTGGGGTGAAGCTTTCTTT.

J is TRBJ2-7 and V is TRBV30; D remains ambiguous. This CDR3 spans 10 amino acids. The V and J ends lost 0 bases and 7 bases respectively, with 4 bases between them. Germline V gene data show CDR1 as GTSNPN and CDR2 as SVGIG (reference sequence). CDR3 in DNA: TGTGCCTGGAGTGTAGGGGAGCAGTACTTC. Its protein is CAWSVGEQYF.

This chain links TRBV7-9 with TRBJ2-1; 7 positions match TRBD1. Trimming at V came to 1 base and at J to 6 bases, leaving 6 bases not matched to a gene. This CDR3 comprises 15 residues. Germline V lookup: CDR1 SEHNR, CDR2 FQNEAQ (reference sequence). CDR3 nucleotide sequence: TGTGCCAGCAGCTTAGGGCAGGGGGTATCCAATGAGCAGTTCTTC. Translated, it gives CASSLGQGVSNEQFF.

The rearrangement uses TRBV28 and TRBJ2-7; the D gene is possibly TRBD2 (5 bases). The CDR3 runs to 13 residues. Germline V CDR1 and CDR2: MDHEN, SYDVKM. The germline V and J ends were trimmed by 5 bases and 7 bases, with 15 bases remaining between them. For the CDR3, the DNA is TGTGCCAGCAGTCCATGGGGAGCTTCGGAGCAGTACTTC. Amino acids: CASSPWGASEQYF. The full variable domain, its missing parts supplied by reference TRBV28 and TRBJ2-7, is DVKVTQSSRYLVKRTGEKVFLECVQDMDHENMFWYRQDPGLGLRLIYFSYDVKMKEKGDIPEGYSVSREKKERFSLILESASTNQTSMYLCASSPWGASEQYFGPGTRLTVT.

This chain links TRBV7-6 with TRBJ2-7; D possibly corresponds to TRBD1 (5 bases). The germline V gene has CDR1 SGHVS and CDR2 FNYEAQ. V was pared by 4 bases and J by 5 bases, with 21 bases between. This CDR3 spans 16 amino acids. Here the CDR3 DNA reads TGTGCCAGCAGCTCCTCATACCTAGGACAACTGGACGAGCAGTACTTC. It specifies CASSSSYLGQLDEQYF.

The chain recombines TRBV4-3 with TRBJ2-4, with D possibly TRBD2 on 6 matching bases. This CDR3 has 15 amino acids. Trimming removed 4 bases from V and 1 base from J, with 11 bases in between. Germline assignment: CDR1 LGHNA and CDR2 YSLEER. The CDR3 reads CASSPTGDAKNIQYF. CDR3 in DNA: TGCGCCAGCAGCCCCACGGGAGACGCCAAAAACATTCAGTACTTC.

This chain uses TRBV6-1 with TRBJ1-5; TRBD1 might be the D (6 bases). Germline V gene lookup returns CDR1 MNHNS and CDR2 SASEGT. V lost 8 bases to trimming and J lost 2 bases, with 19 bases between them. There are 16 residues in the CDR3. DNA for the CDR3: TGTGCCAGCCCTCCGGGACACCCTAGGGGCAATCAGCCCCAGCATTTT. Translated: CASPPGHPRGNQPQHF.